This T cell receptor beta chain was recorded in a study of early T cells in non-severe SARS-CoV-2 infection. TCRdb independently ran MiXCR on the 5' RACE reads; one entry per CDR3 protein. The table shows approximately 97,000 distinct CDR3 sequences, with approximately 9.9% occurring only once. CDR1 is SNHLY, CDR2 FYNNEI, per germline. This CDR3 contains 18 residues. This clonotype was seen a few times. Sequence at one end of the junction differs from germline and may be a read error. The starting material was whole blood, obtained at baseline. The receptor comes from an adult who was a healthcare worker with PCR-confirmed SARS-CoV-2 infection or an uninfected control (not recorded which). The chain uses TRBV2 and TRBJ2-1; D may be TRBD2 (5 bases). Here the CDR3 reads CVSSESIRTRGSRPEQFF. CDR3 DNA: TGTGTCAGCAGTGAATCAATTAGGACTCGGGGTTCCCGGCCTGAGCAGTTCTTC.